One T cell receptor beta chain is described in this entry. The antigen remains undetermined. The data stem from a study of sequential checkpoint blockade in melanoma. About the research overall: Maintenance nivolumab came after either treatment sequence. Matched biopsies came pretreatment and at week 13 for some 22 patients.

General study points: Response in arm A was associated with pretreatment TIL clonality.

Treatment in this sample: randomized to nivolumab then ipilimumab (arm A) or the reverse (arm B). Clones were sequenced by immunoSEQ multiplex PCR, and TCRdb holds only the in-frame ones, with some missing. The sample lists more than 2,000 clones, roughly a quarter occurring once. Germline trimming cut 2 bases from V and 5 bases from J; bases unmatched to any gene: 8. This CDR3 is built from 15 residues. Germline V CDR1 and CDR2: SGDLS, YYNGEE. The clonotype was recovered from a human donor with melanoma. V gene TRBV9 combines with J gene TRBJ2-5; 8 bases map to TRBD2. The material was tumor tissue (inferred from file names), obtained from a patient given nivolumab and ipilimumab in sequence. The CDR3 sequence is CASSVLAGAVETQYF. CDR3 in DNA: TGTGCCAGCAGCGTTCTAGCGGGTGCCGTGGAGACCCAGTACTTC. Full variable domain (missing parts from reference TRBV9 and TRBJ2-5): DSGVTQTPKHLITATGQRVTLRCSPRSGDLSVYWYQQSLDQGLQFLIQYYNGEERAKGNILERFSAQQFPDLHSELNLSSLELGDSALYFCASSVLAGAVETQYFGPGTRLLVL.